Below, 5 T cell receptor beta chains from the same sample are listed, as sequenced in a study of T-cell memory formation after mild COVID-19. TCRdb redid the calling of the 5' RACE reads with MiXCR, one entry per CDR3 protein. The sample carries a few hundred thousand distinct CDR3 sequences, under 30% recorded once. The sample taken for sequencing was PBMCs or a T cell subset sorted from them (not recorded which). The receptor set was obtained from an adult woman who had mild COVID-19 (a few samples of this study predate the infection). Cell type and time point are not known.

The genes are TRBV2 and TRBJ1-1; no clear D gene. This CDR3 has 13 residues. Deletions cut 5 bases from V and 0 bases from J, with 7 bases between. Looked up from germline, CDR1 is SNHLY and CDR2 is FYNNEI. The CDR3 nucleotides are TGTGCCAGCAGTCAGAGGATGAACACTGAAGCTTTCTTT. Amino acid sequence: CASSQRMNTEAFF.

This clonotype was seen a single time. The gene calls are TRBV10-2 and TRBJ1-2, with unresolved D. In germline, CDR1 is WSHSY, CDR2 SAAADI. The CDR3 contains 13 residues. Trimming took off 5 bases at V and 4 bases at J, with 11 bases between the two ends. The CDR3: CASSTGEAYGYTF. The CDR3, as DNA: TGCGCCAGCAGTACCGGGGAAGCCTATGGCTACACCTTC.

CDR3 coding DNA: TGTGCCACCAGTGTAGGTAGCGGGTTTTACAATGAGCAGTTCTTC. It specifies CATSVGSGFYNEQFF. V gene TRBV24-1 combines with J gene TRBJ2-1; 7 nucleotides line up with TRBD2. V was clipped by 5 bases and J by 4 bases; unmatched bases: 7. CDR1 KGHDR and CDR2 SFDVKD come from the germline V gene. The CDR3 is made up of 15 amino acids.

The V call is TRBV15, the J call TRBJ1-1; D call uncertain. Germline V gives CDR1 LNHNV, CDR2 YYDKDF (reference sequence). The CDR3 is 16 amino acids. Trimming left V 1 base short and J 2 bases short, with 14 bases between. The CDR3 DNA is TGTGCCACCAGCAGAGGAAGGAGGGTCGGAAACACTGAAGCTTTCTTT. Protein sequence: CATSRGRRVGNTEAFF. The complete variable domain, with remaining parts taken from reference TRBV15 and TRBJ1-1, reads DAMVIQNPRYQVTQFGKPVTLSCSQTLNHNVMYWYQQKSSQAPKLLFHYYDKDFNNEADTPDNFQSRRPNTSFCFLDIRSPGLGDTAMYLCATSRGRRVGNTEAFFGQGTRLTVV.

V usage is TRBV5-1 and J usage is TRBJ2-1, with 10 bases matching TRBD1. The CDR3 has 14 residues. CDR1 and CDR2 from the germline V gene are SGHRS and YFSETQ. J was trimmed by 6 bases and V by 5 bases; bases with no gene match: 5. The CDR3 reads CASSPGQGPNEQFF. DNA of the CDR3: TGCGCCAGCAGTCCGGGACAGGGGCCCAATGAGCAGTTCTTC.